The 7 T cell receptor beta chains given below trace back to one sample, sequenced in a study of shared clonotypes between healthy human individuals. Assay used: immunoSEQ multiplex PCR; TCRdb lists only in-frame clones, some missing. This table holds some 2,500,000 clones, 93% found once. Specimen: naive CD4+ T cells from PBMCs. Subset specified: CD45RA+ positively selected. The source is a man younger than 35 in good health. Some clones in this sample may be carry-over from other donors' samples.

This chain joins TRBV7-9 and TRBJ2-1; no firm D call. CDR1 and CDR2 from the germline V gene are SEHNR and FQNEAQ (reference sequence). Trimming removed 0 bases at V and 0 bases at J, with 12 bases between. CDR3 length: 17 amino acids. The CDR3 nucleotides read TGTGCCAGCAGCTTAGCAATAGGGTGGGGCTCCTACAATGAGCAGTTCTTC. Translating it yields CASSLAIGWGSYNEQFF.

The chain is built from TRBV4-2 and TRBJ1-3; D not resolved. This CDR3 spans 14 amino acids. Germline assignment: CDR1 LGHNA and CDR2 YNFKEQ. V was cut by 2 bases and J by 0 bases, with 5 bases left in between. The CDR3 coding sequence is TGTGCCAGCAGCCAACAGGACTCTGGAAACACCATATATTTT. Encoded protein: CASSQQDSGNTIYF.

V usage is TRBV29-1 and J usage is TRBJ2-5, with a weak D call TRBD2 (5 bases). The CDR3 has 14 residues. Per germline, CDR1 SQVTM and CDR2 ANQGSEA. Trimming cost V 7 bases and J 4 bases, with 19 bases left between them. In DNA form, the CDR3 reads TGCAGCGCCCGCCCCCTCGGGGATATAGAGACCCAGTACTTC. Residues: CSARPLGDIETQYF.

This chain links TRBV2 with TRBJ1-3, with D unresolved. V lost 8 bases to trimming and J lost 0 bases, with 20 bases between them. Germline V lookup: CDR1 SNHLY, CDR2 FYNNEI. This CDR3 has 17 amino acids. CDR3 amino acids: CASQSLPYLYSGNTIYF. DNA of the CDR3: TGTGCCAGCCAGTCACTGCCTTACCTCTACTCTGGAAACACCATATATTTT.

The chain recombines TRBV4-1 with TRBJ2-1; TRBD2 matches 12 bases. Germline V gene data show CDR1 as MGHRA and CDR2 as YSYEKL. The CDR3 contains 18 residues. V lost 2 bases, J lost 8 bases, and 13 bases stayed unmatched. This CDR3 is CASSQFTSGRSRYDEQFF. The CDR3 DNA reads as TGCGCCAGCAGCCAATTCACTAGCGGGAGGTCCAGATACGATGAGCAGTTCTTC.

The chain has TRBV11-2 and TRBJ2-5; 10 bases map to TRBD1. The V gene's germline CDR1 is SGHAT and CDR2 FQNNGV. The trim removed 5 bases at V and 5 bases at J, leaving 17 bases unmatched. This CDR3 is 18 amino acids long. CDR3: CASSLYPQGDRGVETQYF. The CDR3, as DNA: TGTGCCAGCAGCCTATACCCTCAGGGGGACAGGGGTGTTGAGACCCAGTACTTC.

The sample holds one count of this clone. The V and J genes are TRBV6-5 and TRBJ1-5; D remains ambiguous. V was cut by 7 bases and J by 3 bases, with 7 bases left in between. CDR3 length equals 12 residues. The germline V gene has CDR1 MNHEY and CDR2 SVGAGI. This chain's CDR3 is CASNRHNQPQHF. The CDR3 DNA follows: TGTGCCAGCAACAGACACAATCAGCCCCAGCATTTT.